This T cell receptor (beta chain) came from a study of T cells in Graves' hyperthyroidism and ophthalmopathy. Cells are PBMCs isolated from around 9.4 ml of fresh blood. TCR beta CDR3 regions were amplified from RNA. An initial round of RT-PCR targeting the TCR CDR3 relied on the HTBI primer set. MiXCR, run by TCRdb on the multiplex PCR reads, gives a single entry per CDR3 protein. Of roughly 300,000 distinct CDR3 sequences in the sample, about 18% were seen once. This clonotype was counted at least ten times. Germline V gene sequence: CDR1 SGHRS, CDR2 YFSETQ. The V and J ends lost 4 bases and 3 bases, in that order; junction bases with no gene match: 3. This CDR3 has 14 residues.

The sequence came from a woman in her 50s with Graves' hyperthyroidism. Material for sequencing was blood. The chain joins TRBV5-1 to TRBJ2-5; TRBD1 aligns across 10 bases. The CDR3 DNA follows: TGCGCCAGCAGCCGCGGGACAGGGGAAGAGACCCAGTACTTC. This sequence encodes CASSRGTGEETQYF.